This TCR beta chain was captured in a study of post-analysis software for immune sequencing data. Looking at the study overall: Recorded disease courses covered relapsing-remitting, secondary progressive and progressive-relapsing multiple sclerosis. Some patients had no subtype annotation.

Sequencing libraries made from TCR beta cDNA carried unique molecular identifiers. The source material, about 0.9 to 11 million T cells, gave rise to roughly 0.5 million cDNA molecules. Each CDR3 protein gets one entry after TCRdb re-called the PCR reads with MiXCR. The table has hundreds of thousands of distinct CDR3 sequences, roughly 58% seen once; the top ten hold roughly 4.4%. V gave up 6 bases and J gave up 2 bases, with 14 bases separating them. This CDR3 contains 13 residues. Looked up from germline, CDR1 is DFQATT and CDR2 is SNEGSKA (reference sequence). Notes on the study in general: Among 5 or 6 TRBV segments more frequent in patients than controls were TRBV5-6, TRBV5-1 and TRBV20-1. F measure clustering grouped samples strongly by preparation batch.

In the case of this clonotype: The antigen is unknown.

This chain links TRBV20-1 with TRBJ2-7; D is unresolved. The source is a girl aged 10 to 17 with multiple sclerosis. The sample was blood. CDR3 nucleotides: TGCAGTGCGCCCCGACCCCCGGCCTACGAGCAGTACTTC. Encoded protein: CSAPRPPAYEQYF.